The rows below give T cell receptor beta chains drawn from one sample of a study of cytomegalovirus exposure and HLA in healthy donors. Measured with immunoSEQ multiplex PCR; TCRdb has only the in-frame clones, and not every one. The sample has about 96,000 clones, 60% to 75% seen once. The sample consisted of PBMCs. These receptors were collected from a female donor in good health and CMV-seropositive. CDR3s include the opening cysteine and the closing phenylalanine or tryptophan. Each record gives: D gene, V gene, clone size, J gene, CDR3 protein, CDR3 DNA. The D gene is left open where the match is weak. Only some rows state a clone size, as once, few, many or a class for expanded clones.

.	TRBV30	once	TRBJ2-3	CAWRREDTQYF	TGTGCCTGGAGACGGGAAGATACGCAGTATTTT
TRBD1	TRBV5-6	once	TRBJ1-5	CASSLAGGFNQPQHF	TGTGCCAGCAGCTTGGCAGGGGGATTCAATCAGCCCCAGCATTTT
.	TRBV29-1	.	TRBJ2-2	CSVDGNTGELFF	TGCAGCGTTGACGGGAACACCGGGGAGCTGTTTTTT
TRBD1	TRBV30	.	TRBJ2-5	CAWSRDREGTQYF	TGTGCCTGGTCCCGGGACAGGGAAGGGACCCAGTACTTC
TRBD1	TRBV9	.	TRBJ2-7	CASSEDRDGLYEQYF	TGTGCCAGCAGCGAGGACAGGGACGGGCTTTACGAGCAGTACTTC
TRBD1	TRBV6-1	.	TRBJ1-2	CASRTTGGDYGYTF	TGTGCCAGCAGGACGACAGGGGGCGACTATGGCTACACCTTC
.	TRBV11-2	few	TRBJ2-6	CASSLVRGSGANVLTF	TGTGCCAGCAGCTTAGTTAGGGGCTCTGGGGCCAACGTCCTGACTTTC
TRBD1	TRBV28	.	TRBJ1-1	CASSFQGQGRAFF	TGTGCCAGCAGTTTTCAAGGACAGGGTCGGGCTTTCTTT
TRBD2	TRBV5-3	.	TRBJ2-7	CARSSSGEFSYEQYF	TGTGCCAGAAGCTCTAGCGGAGAATTCAGCTACGAGCAGTACTTC
TRBD1	TRBV4-1	few	TRBJ2-7	CASSPAGTGGGEQYF	TGCGCCAGCAGCCCTGCCGGGACAGGGGGCGGCGAGCAGTACTTC
.	TRBV11-2	.	TRBJ1-4	CASSRSDRLEEKLFF	TGTGCCAGCAGTCGCTCTGACAGGTTGGAAGAAAAACTGTTTTTT
.	TRBV9	.	TRBJ1-2	CASSPRLQGYGYTF	TGTGCCAGCAGCCCCCGTTTGCAGGGGTATGGCTACACCTTC
.	TRBV29-1	.	TRBJ1-1	CSVERGLFHTEAFF	TGCAGCGTTGAACGGGGGTTGTTTCACACTGAAGCTTTCTTT
.	TRBV2	.	TRBJ2-5	CASREGGAEETQYF	TGTGCCAGCAGGGAGGGGGGGGCGGAGGAGACCCAGTACTTC
.	TRBV7-2	.	TRBJ1-2	CASSPGGTYGYTF	TGTGCCAGCAGCCCCGGGGGTACCTATGGCTACACCTTC
TRBD1	TRBV10-1	.	TRBJ2-7	CASSEPGQGSEQYF	TGCGCCAGCAGTGAGCCGGGACAGGGAAGCGAGCAGTACTTC